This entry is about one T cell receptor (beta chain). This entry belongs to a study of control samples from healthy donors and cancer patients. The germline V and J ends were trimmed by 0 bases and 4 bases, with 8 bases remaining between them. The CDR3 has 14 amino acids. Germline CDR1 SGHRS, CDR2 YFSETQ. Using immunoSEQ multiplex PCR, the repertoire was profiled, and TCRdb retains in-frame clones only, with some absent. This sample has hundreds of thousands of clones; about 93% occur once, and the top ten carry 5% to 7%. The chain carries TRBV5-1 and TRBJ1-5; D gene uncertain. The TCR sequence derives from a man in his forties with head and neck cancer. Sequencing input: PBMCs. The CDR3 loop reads CASSLDAGNQPQHF. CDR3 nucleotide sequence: TGCGCCAGCAGCTTGGACGCAGGTAATCAGCCCCAGCATTTT.